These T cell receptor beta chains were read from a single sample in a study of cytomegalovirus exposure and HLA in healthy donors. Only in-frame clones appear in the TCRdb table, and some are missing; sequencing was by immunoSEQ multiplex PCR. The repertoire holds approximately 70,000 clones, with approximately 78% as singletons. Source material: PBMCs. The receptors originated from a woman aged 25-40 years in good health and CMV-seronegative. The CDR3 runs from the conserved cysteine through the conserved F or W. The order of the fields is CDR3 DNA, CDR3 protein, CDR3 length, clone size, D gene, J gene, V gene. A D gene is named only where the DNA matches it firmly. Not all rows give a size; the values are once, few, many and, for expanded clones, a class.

TGTGCCAGCAGTGCGATCGGGACAAACTATGGCTACACCTTC,CASSAIGTNYGYTF,14,NA,NA,TRBJ1-2,TRBV6-4
TGCGCCAGCAGCCAAACAGGGGTCGGATCACCCCTCCACTTT,CASSQTGVGSPLHF,14,NA,TRBD1,TRBJ1-6,TRBV4-3
TGTGCCAGCAGTTTCGGACAGTATGAAGCTTTCTTT,CASSFGQYEAFF,12,NA,NA,TRBJ1-1,TRBV28
TGTGCCAGCAGCCTTGGGGCCGCTATGGCTAGCTATGGCTACACCTTC,CASSLGAAMASYGYTF,16,NA,NA,TRBJ1-2,TRBV11-2
TGTGCCACCAGCAGAACCAACGACAGGGCCTCCTACAATGAGCAGTTCTTC,CATSRTNDRASYNEQFF,17,few,TRBD1,TRBJ2-1,TRBV15
TGTGCCAGCAGATACCGGGACAGGGAAGGTACGCAGTATTTT,CASRYRDREGTQYF,14,once,TRBD1,TRBJ2-3,TRBV6-5
TGTGCCAGCAGTTTTCAGGGGTCCAACTACGAGCAGTACTTC,CASSFQGSNYEQYF,14,NA,NA,TRBJ2-7,TRBV27
TGTGCCAGCAGACGGCAGACTGCAACTAATGAAAAACTGTTTTTT,CASRRQTATNEKLFF,15,NA,NA,TRBJ1-4,TRBV28
TGTGCCACCAGCAGTAGACCCGGGACAGGGCGGACCGGGGAGCTGTTTTTT,CATSSRPGTGRTGELFF,17,NA,TRBD1,TRBJ2-2,TRBV15
TGTGCCATCAGTGCGGGGGGACAGGGGAGTGAAAAACCGTTTTTT,CAISAGGQGSEKPFF,15,few,TRBD1,TRBJ1-4,TRBV6-1
TGTGCCAGCAGTTTACGTGGGAGAGCTGAAGCTTTCTTT,CASSLRGRAEAFF,13,NA,NA,TRBJ1-1,TRBV27
TGTGCCAGCAGCAAAGGGAGGGGATTTGATTCACCCCTCCACTTT,CASSKGRGFDSPLHF,15,NA,NA,TRBJ1-6,TRBV21-1
TGTGCCAGTAGTATCGGAGGGGGCGAATACGAGCAGTACTTC,CASSIGGGEYEQYF,14,NA,NA,TRBJ2-7,TRBV19
TGTGCCAGTAGGGACAGCTCTAGCACAGATACGCAGTATTTT,CASRDSSSTDTQYF,14,NA,NA,TRBJ2-3,TRBV19
TGTTCCAGCACGCCCGATGCGACAGTTTCTAACTATGGCTACACCTTC,CSSTPDATVSNYGYTF,16,NA,NA,TRBJ1-2,TRBV7-9
TGTGCCAGCTCCTCAACGGGGATCATGAACACTGAAGCTTTCTTT,CASSSTGIMNTEAFF,15,NA,NA,TRBJ1-1,TRBV6-6
TGTGCCAGCAGCTTAGTGGGACAGGGTAACGAGCAGTACTTC,CASSLVGQGNEQYF,14,NA,TRBD1,TRBJ2-7,TRBV7-9
TGTGCCAGCAGGGACAGGGGTGAAGCTTTCTTT,CASRDRGEAFF,11,once,TRBD1,TRBJ1-1,TRBV6-5
TGCGCCAGCAGCTTGTGGGACAGGGGGCAATACGAGCAGTACTTC,CASSLWDRGQYEQYF,15,NA,TRBD1,TRBJ2-7,TRBV5-1
TGTGCCAGCAGCCGGGGAGCCTACGAGCAGTACTTC,CASSRGAYEQYF,12,NA,NA,TRBJ2-7,TRBV2
TGTGCCAGCAGCTCAGATTACGAGCAGTACTTC,CASSSDYEQYF,11,NA,NA,TRBJ2-7,TRBV7-9
TGTGCCAGTAGTATACTGACAGGGGCCTACGAGCAGTACTTC,CASSILTGAYEQYF,14,NA,TRBD1,TRBJ2-7,TRBV19
TGTGCCAGCAAGTTGGGGACAGAGAACACCGGGGAGCTGTTTTTT,CASKLGTENTGELFF,15,once,TRBD1,TRBJ2-2,TRBV2
TGTGCCAGCAGCGGGGACAGGGGTGGAGGCGGGGAGCTGTTTTTT,CASSGDRGGGGELFF,15,NA,TRBD1,TRBJ2-2,TRBV2
TGTGCCAGCAGTCTCGGCGGCCCTAATAGGAAGACCCAGTACTTC,CASSLGGPNRKTQYF,15,NA,NA,TRBJ2-5,TRBV6-6
TGTGCCAGTAGTATCGAGGGAGGCACTGAAGCTTTCTTT,CASSIEGGTEAFF,13,NA,NA,TRBJ1-1,TRBV19
TGTGCCAGTAGTATAGATGATTGGACAGGGGGCGCAGGTACGCAGTATTTT,CASSIDDWTGGAGTQYF,17,NA,TRBD1,TRBJ2-3,TRBV19
TGCAGCGTCGTTCCAGGGGATCGGAACACTGAAGCTTTCTTT,CSVVPGDRNTEAFF,14,NA,NA,TRBJ1-1,TRBV29-1
TGTGCCAGCAGCTTAGTGGCAGGGGAAAACACCATATATTTT,CASSLVAGENTIYF,14,NA,NA,TRBJ1-3,TRBV7-2
TGTGCCAGTAGTTCCTCGACAGGGAGCACAGATACGCAGTATTTT,CASSSSTGSTDTQYF,15,NA,TRBD1,TRBJ2-3,TRBV19
TGTGCCAGCAGCCCGACGGATTGGAGTAGTGAGCAGTTCTTC,CASSPTDWSSEQFF,14,NA,NA,TRBJ2-1,TRBV7-9
TGTGCCAGCAGCCCTACAGGGTCCCACGAGCAGTACTTC,CASSPTGSHEQYF,13,NA,NA,TRBJ2-7,TRBV11-3
TGCGCCAGCAGTCAACCCGGGTGGGGGGACGAGCAGTACTTC,CASSQPGWGDEQYF,14,NA,NA,TRBJ2-7,TRBV23-1
TGTGCCAGCAGCCGGGCGGGACAGAACTATGGCTACACCTTC,CASSRAGQNYGYTF,14,few,TRBD1,TRBJ1-2,TRBV5-4
TGTGCCAGCAGTGAATATGTTGACAGGCAAGATCCATACGAGCAGTACTTC,CASSEYVDRQDPYEQYF,17,once,NA,TRBJ2-7,TRBV25-1
TGTGCCAGCAGCCCTCCGGGACTAGTAGCCGGTACGCAGTATTTT,CASSPPGLVAGTQYF,15,NA,TRBD2,TRBJ2-3,TRBV9
TGTGCCACCACAGGAGTGGAGAATGGCTACACCTTC,CATTGVENGYTF,12,NA,NA,TRBJ1-2,TRBV6-1
TGTGCCTGGAGTGTAAGATTGGACAGGGGAAATCAGCCCCAGCATTTT,CAWSVRLDRGNQPQHF,16,NA,TRBD1,TRBJ1-5,TRBV30
TGTGCCAGCAGGTGGAGGGACAGGGGGCGGACTGAAGCTTTCTTT,CASRWRDRGRTEAFF,15,NA,TRBD1,TRBJ1-1,TRBV5-4
TGCGCCAGCAGCTTGGCCGAAGCGGGGGAAGCCTACGAGCAGTACTTC,CASSLAEAGEAYEQYF,16,NA,TRBD2,TRBJ2-7,TRBV5-1
TGCGCCAGCAGCCAATTTGCGGGCAGCACAGATACGCAGTATTTT,CASSQFAGSTDTQYF,15,NA,NA,TRBJ2-3,TRBV4-1
TGTGCCAGCAGCGACCCCATGACAGATTACAATGAGCAGTTCTTC,CASSDPMTDYNEQFF,15,NA,NA,TRBJ2-1,TRBV11-2
TGTGCCAGCAGTTACTCGGGGGCAAAGGGTGAAAAACTGTTTTTT,CASSYSGAKGEKLFF,15,NA,NA,TRBJ1-4,TRBV6-5
TGTGCCATCTCGGGACTAGCGGACCCCCATGAGCAGTTCTTC,CAISGLADPHEQFF,14,NA,TRBD2,TRBJ2-1,TRBV10-3
TGTGCCAGCTCCCAGGGACAGCACTATGGCTACACCTTC,CASSQGQHYGYTF,13,NA,TRBD1,TRBJ1-2,TRBV19